In its sample, the clone carrying this TCR beta chain was seen a few times. Its antigen remains unidentified. Nobody among the patients had been given any treatment before thyroid surgery. Study processing details: A classifier of distant metastasis in papillary thyroid cancer was built from CDR3 differences (across clinicopathological groups). TCRdb reanalyzed the PCR reads with MiXCR. The V and J calls reflect TCRdb's pipeline rather than the authors' work. The sample yields 15,000 or so clones, over 25% seen once. V was pared by 4 bases and J by 0 bases, with 13 bases of the junction left unmatched. The CDR3 is 20 amino acids. Germline CDR1 and CDR2: LGHDT and YNNKEL (reference sequence). This sample is part of a study of metastatic and nonmetastatic thyroid tumors. Study context: Where malignant and benign thyroid patients were concerned, repertoires were compared across blood and tumor or nodule tissue. The study's findings and limits: Relative to benign nodules, malignant thyroid tumors were reportedly characterized by significantly elevated TCR beta diversity in blood and tumor.

The source is a male donor with papillary thyroid cancer or a benign thyroid nodule (not recorded which). Some clones in this sample may be carry-over from other donors' samples. V usage is TRBV3-1 and J usage is TRBJ2-7, with 15 bases that match TRBD2. Sequenced sample: tumor tissue. CDR3 protein: CASSPTLPGLAGGGSYEQYF. The CDR3 DNA sequence: TGTGCCAGCAGCCCCACCCTACCCGGACTAGCGGGGGGGGGCTCCTACGAGCAGTACTTC.